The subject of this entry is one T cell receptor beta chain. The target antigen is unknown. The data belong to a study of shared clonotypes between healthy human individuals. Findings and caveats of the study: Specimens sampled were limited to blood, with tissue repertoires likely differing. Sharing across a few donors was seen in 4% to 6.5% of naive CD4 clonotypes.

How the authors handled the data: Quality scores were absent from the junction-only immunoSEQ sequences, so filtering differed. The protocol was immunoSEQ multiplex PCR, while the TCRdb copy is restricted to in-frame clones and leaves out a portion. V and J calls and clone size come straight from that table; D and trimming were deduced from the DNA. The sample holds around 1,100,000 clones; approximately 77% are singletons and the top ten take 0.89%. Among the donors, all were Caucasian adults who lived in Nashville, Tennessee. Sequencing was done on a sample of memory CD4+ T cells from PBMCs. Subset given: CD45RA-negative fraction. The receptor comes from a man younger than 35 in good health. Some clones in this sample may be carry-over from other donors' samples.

The chain's CDR3 is CASSVGTSSMNEQFF. The CDR3 nucleotides read TGTGCCAGCAGCGTAGGGACTAGCTCCATGAATGAGCAGTTCTTC. The V gene is TRBV9, the J gene TRBJ2-1; TRBD2 agrees at 8 bases. CDR1 and CDR2 from the germline V gene are SGDLS and YYNGEE. The CDR3 has 15 amino acids. The trim removed 0 bases at V and 7 bases at J, leaving 6 bases unmatched.